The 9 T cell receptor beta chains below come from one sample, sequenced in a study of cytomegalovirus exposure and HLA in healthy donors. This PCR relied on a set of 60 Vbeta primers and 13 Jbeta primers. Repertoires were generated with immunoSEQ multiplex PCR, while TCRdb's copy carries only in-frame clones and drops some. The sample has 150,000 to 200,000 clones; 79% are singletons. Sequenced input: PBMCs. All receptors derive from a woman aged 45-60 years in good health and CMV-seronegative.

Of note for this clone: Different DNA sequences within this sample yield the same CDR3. The CDR3 sequence: CASSSTGAGSYNEQFF. The CDR3, as DNA: TGTGCCAGCAGCTCAACAGGGGCAGGCTCCTACAATGAGCAGTTCTTC. This chain links TRBV28 with TRBJ2-1, with 7 bases aligning to TRBD1. V was pared by 6 bases and J by 0 bases, with 8 bases of the junction left unmatched. This CDR3 has 16 residues. Germline V gene sequence: CDR1 MDHEN, CDR2 SYDVKM. Full variable domain (missing parts from reference TRBV28 and TRBJ2-1): DVKVTQSSRYLVKRTGEKVFLECVQDMDHENMFWYRQDPGLGLRLIYFSYDVKMKEKGDIPEGYSVSREKKERFSLILESASTNQTSMYLCASSSTGAGSYNEQFFGPGTRLTVL.

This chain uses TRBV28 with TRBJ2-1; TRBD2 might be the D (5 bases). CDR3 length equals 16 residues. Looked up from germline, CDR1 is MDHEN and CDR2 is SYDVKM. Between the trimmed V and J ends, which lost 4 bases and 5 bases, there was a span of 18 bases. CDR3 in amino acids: CASSSEDSTAHNEQFF. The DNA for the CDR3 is TGTGCCAGCAGTTCCGAGGACTCGACGGCCCACAATGAGCAGTTCTTC.

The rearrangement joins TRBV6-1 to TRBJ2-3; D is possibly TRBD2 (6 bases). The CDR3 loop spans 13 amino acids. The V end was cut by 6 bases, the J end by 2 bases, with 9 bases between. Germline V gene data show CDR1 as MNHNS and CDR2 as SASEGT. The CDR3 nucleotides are TGTGCCAGCAGGGGGGGTAACACAGATACGCAGTATTTT. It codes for CASRGGNTDTQYF.

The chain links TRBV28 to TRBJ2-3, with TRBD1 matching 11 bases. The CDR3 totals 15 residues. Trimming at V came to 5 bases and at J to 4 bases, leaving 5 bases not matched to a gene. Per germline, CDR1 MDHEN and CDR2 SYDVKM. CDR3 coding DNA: TGTGCCAGCAGTCCGGACAGGGGGCGCGCAGATACGCAGTATTTT. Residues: CASSPDRGRADTQYF.

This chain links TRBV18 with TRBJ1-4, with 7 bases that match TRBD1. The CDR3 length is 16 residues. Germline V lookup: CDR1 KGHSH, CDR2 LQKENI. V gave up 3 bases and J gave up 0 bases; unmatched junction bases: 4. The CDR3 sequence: CASSPRTGPTNEKLFF. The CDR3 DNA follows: TGTGCCAGCTCACCGAGGACAGGCCCAACTAATGAAAAACTGTTTTTT.

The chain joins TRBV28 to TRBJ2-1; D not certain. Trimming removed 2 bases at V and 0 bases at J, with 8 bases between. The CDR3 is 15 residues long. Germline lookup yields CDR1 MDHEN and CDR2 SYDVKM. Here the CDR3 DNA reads TGTGCCAGCAGTTTAGAGGAGTCCTCCTACAATGAGCAGTTCTTC. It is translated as CASSLEESSYNEQFF.

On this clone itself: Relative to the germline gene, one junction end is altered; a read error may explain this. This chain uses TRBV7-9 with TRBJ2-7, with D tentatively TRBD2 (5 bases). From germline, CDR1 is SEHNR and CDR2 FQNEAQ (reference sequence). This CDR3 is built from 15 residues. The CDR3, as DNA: TGTTCCAGCAGCTTAGGATCGGGGATAATAGACGAGCAGTACTTC. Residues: CSSSLGSGIIDEQYF.

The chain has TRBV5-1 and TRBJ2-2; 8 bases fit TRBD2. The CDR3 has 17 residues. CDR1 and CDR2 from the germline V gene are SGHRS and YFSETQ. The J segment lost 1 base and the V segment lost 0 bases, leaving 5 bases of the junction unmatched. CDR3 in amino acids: CASSLAGLAGNTGELFF. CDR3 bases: TGCGCCAGCAGCTTGGCCGGGCTAGCGGGGAACACCGGGGAGCTGTTTTTT. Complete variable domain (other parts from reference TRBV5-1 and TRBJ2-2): KAGVTQTPRYLIKTRGQQVTLSCSPISGHRSVSWYQQTPGQGLQFLFEYFSETQRNKGNFPGRFSGRQFSNSRSEMNVSTLELGDSALYLCASSLAGLAGNTGELFFGEGSRLTVL.

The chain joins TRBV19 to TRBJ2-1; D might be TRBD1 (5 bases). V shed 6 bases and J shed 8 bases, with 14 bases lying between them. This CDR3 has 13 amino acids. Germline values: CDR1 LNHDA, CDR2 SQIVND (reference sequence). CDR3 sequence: CASRDDGADEQFF. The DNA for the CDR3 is TGTGCCAGTAGGGATGATGGGGCGGATGAGCAGTTCTTC.